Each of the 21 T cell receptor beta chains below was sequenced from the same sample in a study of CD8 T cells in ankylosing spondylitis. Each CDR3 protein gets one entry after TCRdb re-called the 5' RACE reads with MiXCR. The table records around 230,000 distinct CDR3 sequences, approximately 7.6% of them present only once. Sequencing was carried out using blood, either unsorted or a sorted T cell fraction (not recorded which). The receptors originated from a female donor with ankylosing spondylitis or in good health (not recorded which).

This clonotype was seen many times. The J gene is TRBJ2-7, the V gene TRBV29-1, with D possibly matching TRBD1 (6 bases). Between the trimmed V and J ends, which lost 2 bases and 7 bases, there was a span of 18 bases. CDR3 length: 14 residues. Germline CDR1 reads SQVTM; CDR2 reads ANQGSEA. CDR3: CSVEQQGLVTEQYF. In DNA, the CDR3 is TGCAGCGTTGAACAACAGGGTCTCGTCACGGAGCAGTACTTC.

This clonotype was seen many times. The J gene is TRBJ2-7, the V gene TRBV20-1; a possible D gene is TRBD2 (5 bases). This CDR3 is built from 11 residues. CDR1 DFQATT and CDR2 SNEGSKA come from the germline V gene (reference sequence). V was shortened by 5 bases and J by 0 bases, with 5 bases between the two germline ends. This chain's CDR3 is CSAGGSYEQYF. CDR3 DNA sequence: TGCAGTGCTGGAGGCTCCTACGAGCAGTACTTC.

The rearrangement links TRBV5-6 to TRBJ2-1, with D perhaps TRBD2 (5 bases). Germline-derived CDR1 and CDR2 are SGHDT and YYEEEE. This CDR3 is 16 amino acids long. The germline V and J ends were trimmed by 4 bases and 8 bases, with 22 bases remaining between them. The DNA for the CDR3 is TGTGCCAGCAGCCCGGCCGAGGGCGCTCTGAAGGATGAGCAGTTCTTC. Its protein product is CASSPAEGALKDEQFF. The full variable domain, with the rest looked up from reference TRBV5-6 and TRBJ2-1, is DAGVTQSPTHLIKTRGQQVTLRCSPKSGHDTVSWYQQALGQGPQFIFQYYEEEERQRGNFPDRFSGHQFPNYSSELNVNALLLGDSALYLCASSPAEGALKDEQFFGPGTRLTVL.

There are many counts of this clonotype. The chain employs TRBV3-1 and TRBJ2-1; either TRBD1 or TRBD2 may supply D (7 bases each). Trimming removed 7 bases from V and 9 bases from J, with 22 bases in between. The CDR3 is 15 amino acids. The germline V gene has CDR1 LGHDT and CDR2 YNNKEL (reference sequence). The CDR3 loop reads CASNDPRGGKSEQFF. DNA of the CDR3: TGTGCCAGCAACGACCCCAGGGGGGGCAAGAGTGAGCAGTTCTTC.

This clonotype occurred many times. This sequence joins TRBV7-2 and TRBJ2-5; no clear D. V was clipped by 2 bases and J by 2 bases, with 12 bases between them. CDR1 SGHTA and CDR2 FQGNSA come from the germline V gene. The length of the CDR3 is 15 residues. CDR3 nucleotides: TGTGCCAGCAGCTTACTCACTGTCGGACAAGAGACCCAGTACTTC. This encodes CASSLLTVGQETQYF.

In DNA, the CDR3 is TGTGCCAGCAGCTTGAGGGTCCGGAACACTGAAGCTTTCTTT. It codes for CASSLRVRNTEAFF. The chain joins TRBV5-6 to TRBJ1-1, with D unresolved. The CDR3 is 14 residues long. Germline assignment: CDR1 SGHDT and CDR2 YYEEEE. V lost 1 base and J 1 base, leaving 8 bases between the germline ends.

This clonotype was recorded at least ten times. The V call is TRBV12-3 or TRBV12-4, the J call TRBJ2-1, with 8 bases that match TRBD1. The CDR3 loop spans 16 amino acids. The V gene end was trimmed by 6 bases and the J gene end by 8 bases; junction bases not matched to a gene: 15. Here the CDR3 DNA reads TGTGCCAGCAGCGCGGACAGGGAGCTCTCCCATCATGAGCAGTTCTTC. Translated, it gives CASSADRELSHHEQFF.

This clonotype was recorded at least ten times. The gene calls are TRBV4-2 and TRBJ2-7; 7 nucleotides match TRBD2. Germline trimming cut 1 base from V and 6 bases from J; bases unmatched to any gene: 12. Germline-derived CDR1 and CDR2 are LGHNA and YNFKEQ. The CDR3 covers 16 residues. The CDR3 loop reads CASSQGPTSSLPEQYF. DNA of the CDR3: TGTGCCAGCAGCCAAGGCCCGACTAGCTCCCTTCCCGAGCAGTACTTC.

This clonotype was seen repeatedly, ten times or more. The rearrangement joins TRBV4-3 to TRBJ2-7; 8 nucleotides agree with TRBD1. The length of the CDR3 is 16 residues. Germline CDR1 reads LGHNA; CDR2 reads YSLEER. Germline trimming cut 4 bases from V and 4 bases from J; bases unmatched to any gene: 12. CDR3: CASSPLGQAAKYEQYF. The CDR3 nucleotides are TGCGCCAGCAGCCCCTTGGGACAGGCAGCCAAGTACGAGCAGTACTTC.

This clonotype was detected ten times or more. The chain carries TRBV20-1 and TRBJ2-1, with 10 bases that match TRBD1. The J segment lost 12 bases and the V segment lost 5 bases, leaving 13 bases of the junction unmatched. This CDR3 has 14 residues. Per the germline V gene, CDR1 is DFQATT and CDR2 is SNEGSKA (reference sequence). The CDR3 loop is CSARLGTGDVWQFF. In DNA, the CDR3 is TGCAGTGCTCGGCTAGGGACAGGGGATGTATGGCAGTTCTTC.

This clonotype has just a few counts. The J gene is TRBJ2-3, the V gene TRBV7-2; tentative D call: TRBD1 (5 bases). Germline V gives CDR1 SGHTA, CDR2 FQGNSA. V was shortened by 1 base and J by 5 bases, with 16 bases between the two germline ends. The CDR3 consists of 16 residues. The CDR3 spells CASSLGGLGNQDTQYF. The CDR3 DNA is TGTGCCAGCAGCTTAGGGGGCCTAGGGAACCAAGATACGCAGTATTTT.

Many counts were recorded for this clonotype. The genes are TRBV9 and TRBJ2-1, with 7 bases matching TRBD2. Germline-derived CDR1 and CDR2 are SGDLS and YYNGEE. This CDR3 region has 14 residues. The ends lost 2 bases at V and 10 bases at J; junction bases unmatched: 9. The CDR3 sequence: CASSVGLDRSEQFF. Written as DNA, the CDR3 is TGTGCCAGCAGCGTTGGACTAGACCGTTCCGAGCAGTTCTTC.

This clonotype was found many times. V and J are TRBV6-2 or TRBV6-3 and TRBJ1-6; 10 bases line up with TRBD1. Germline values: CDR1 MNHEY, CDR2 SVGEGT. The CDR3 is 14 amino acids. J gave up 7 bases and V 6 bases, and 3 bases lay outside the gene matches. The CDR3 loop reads CASSSGQGNSPLHF. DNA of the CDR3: TGTGCCAGCAGCTCGGGACAGGGGAATTCACCCCTCCACTTT.

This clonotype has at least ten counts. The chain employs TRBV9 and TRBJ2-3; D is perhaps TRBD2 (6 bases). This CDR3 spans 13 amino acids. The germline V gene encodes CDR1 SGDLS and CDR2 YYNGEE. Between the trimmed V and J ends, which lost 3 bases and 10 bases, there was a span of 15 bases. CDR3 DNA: TGTGCCAGCAGCGAGACACTAGCCCCGCCGCAGTATTTT. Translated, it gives CASSETLAPPQYF. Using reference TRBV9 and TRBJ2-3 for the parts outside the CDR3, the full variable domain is DSGVTQTPKHLITATGQRVTLRCSPRSGDLSVYWYQQSLDQGLQFLIQYYNGEERAKGNILERFSAQQFPDLHSELNLSSLELGDSALYFCASSETLAPPQYFGPGTRLTVL.

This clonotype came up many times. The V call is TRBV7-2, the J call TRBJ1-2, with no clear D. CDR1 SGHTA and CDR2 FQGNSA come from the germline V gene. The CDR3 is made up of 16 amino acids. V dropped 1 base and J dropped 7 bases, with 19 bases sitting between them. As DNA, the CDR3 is TGTGCCAGCAGCTTAGATGTGGTGGGGAGGGTTCCTGGCTACACCTTC. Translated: CASSLDVVGRVPGYTF.

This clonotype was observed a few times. CDR3 loop: CASSRTGITEAFF. CDR3 nucleotides: TGCGCCAGCAGCCGGACAGGGATCACTGAAGCTTTCTTT. This chain uses TRBV4-3 with TRBJ1-1; 8 nucleotides line up with TRBD1. The V gene end was trimmed by 4 bases and the J gene end by 4 bases; junction bases not matched to a gene: 2. The germline CDR1 and CDR2 sequences are LGHNA and YSLEER. This CDR3 region has 13 residues.

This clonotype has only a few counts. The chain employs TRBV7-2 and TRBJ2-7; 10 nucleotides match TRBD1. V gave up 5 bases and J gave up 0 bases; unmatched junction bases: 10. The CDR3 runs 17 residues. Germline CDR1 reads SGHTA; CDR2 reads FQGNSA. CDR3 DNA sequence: TGTGCCAGCAGCATAAGACAGGGGGCATCCCTCTCCTACGAGCAGTACTTC. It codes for CASSIRQGASLSYEQYF.

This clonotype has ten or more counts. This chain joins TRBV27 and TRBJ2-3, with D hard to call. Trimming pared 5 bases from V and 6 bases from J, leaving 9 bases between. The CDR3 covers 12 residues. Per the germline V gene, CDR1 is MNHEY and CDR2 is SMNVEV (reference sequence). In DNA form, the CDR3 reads TGTGCCAGCAGTCCAGTCGGGGATACGCAGTATTTT. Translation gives CASSPVGDTQYF.

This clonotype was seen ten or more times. CDR3 DNA: TGTGCCAGCAGCTCCCGTTTCTCCTACAATGAGCAGTTCTTC. Its translation is CASSSRFSYNEQFF. The V gene is TRBV7-2, the J gene TRBJ2-1; D unresolved. The CDR3 runs 14 residues. The germline V gene has CDR1 SGHTA and CDR2 FQGNSA. Between the trimmed V and J ends, which lost 4 bases and 0 bases, there was a span of 7 bases. Full variable domain (outside the CDR3, taken from reference TRBV7-2 and TRBJ2-1): GAGVSQSPSNKVTEKGKDVELRCDPISGHTALYWYRQSLGQGLEFLIYFQGNSAPDKSGLPSDRFSAERTGGSVSTLTIQRTQQEDSAVYLCASSSRFSYNEQFFGPGTRLTVL.

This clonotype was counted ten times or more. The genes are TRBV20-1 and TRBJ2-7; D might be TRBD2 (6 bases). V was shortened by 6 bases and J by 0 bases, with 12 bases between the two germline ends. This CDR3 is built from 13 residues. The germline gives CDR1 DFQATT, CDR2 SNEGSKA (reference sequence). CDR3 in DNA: TGCAGTGCAGAGGGACTCGCCTCCTACGAGCAGTACTTC. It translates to CSAEGLASYEQYF.

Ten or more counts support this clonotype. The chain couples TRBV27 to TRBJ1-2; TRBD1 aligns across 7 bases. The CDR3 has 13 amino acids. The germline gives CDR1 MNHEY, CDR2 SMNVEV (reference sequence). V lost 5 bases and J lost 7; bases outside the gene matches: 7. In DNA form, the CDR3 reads TGTGCCAGCAGTCCTTCGGGACAGCCTGGCTACACCTTC. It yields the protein CASSPSGQPGYTF.